The TCR beta chain described here comes from a study of T cell responses to AZD1222 COVID-19 vaccine. Study-level findings and limits: Reportedly, close to half of spike-specific TCRs are directed against unmutated variant regions.

This clone was picked up one time. Its antigen remains unidentified. The method was immunoSEQ multiplex PCR; TCRdb's version includes in-frame clones alone and lacks a portion of them. The sample records 60,000 to 80,000 clones, around 81% being singletons. Sequencing used peripheral blood, obtained 28 days after the second AZD1222 dose. This sequence originates from an adult who received the AZD1222 COVID-19 vaccine.

This chain's CDR3 is CASSETSSGSPLHF. In DNA, the CDR3 is TGTGCCAGCAGTGAAACTAGTAGCGGTTCACCCCTCCACTTT. The gene calls are TRBV2 and TRBJ1-6; D gene unclear. The CDR3 consists of 14 residues. Germline V lookup: CDR1 SNHLY, CDR2 FYNNEI. With 2 bases removed from V and 9 bases from J, the gap between germline ends came to 11 bases.